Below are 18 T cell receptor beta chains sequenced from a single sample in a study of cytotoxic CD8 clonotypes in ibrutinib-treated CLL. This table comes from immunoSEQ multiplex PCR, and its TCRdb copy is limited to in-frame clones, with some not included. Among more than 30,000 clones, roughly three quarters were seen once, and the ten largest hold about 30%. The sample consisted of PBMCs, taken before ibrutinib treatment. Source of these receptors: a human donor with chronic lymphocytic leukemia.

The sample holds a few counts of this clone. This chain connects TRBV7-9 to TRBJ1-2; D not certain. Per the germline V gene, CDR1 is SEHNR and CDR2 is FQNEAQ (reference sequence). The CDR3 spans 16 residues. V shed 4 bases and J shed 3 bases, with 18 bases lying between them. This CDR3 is CASSSPGGVVDYGYTF. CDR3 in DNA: TGTGCCAGCAGCTCGCCGGGTGGGGTTGTGGACTATGGCTACACCTTC.

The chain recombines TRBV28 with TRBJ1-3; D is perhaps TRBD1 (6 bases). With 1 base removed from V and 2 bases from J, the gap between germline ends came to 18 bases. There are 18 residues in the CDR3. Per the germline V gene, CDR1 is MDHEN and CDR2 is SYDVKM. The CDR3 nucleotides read TGTGCCAGCAGTTTATCCCGGCAGGGGATTATGACTGGAAACACCATATATTTT. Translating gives CASSLSRQGIMTGNTIYF.

CDR3 residues: CASSPTRLGTEAFF. The CDR3 nucleotides are TGTGCCAGCAGCCCAACCCGGCTGGGCACTGAAGCTTTCTTT. V usage is TRBV7-6 and J usage is TRBJ1-1, with D unclear. The germline V gene has CDR1 SGHVS and CDR2 FNYEAQ. This CDR3 has 14 residues. V shed 5 bases and J shed 4 bases, with 14 bases lying between them.

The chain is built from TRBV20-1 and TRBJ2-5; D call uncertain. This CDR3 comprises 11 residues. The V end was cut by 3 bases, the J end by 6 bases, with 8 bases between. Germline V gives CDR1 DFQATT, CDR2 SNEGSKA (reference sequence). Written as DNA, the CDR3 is TGCAGTGCTAGTACAGCAAAGACCCAGTACTTC. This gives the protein CSASTAKTQYF.

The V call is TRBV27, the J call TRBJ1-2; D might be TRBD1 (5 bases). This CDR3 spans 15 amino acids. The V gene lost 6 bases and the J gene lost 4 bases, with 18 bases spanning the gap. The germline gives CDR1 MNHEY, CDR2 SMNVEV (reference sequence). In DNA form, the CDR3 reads TGTGCCAGCAGGGAGGTCGGAGGGGCGAGCTATGGCTACACCTTC. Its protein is CASREVGGASYGYTF.

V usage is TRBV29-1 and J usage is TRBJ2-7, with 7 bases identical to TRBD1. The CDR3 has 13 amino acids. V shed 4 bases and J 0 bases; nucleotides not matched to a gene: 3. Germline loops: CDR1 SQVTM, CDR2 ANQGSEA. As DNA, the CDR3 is TGCAGCGTTGGGCAGGGGGTCTCCTACGAGCAGTACTTC. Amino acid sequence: CSVGQGVSYEQYF.

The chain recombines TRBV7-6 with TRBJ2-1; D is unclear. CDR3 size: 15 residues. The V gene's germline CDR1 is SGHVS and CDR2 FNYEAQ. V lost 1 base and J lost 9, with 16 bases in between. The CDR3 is CASSLGVGVLFEQFF. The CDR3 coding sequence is TGTGCCAGCAGCTTAGGGGTAGGCGTACTCTTTGAGCAGTTCTTC. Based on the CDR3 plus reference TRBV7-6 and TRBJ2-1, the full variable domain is GAGVSQSPRYKVTKRGQDVALRCDPISGHVSLYWYRQALGQGPEFLTYFNYEAQQDKSGLPNDRFSAERPEGSISTLTIQRTEQRDSAMYRCASSLGVGVLFEQFFGPGTRLTVL.

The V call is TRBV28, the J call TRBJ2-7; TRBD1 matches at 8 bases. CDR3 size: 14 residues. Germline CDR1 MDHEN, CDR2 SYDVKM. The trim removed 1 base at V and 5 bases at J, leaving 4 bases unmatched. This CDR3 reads CASSLSGQVNEQYF. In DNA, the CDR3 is TGTGCCAGCAGTTTATCGGGACAGGTCAACGAGCAGTACTTC.

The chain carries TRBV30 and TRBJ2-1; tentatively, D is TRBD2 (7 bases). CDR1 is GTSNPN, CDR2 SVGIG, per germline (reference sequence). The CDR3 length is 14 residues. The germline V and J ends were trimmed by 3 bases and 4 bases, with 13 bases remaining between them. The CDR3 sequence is CAWSWRGGYNEQFF. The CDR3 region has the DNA TGTGCCTGGAGCTGGAGGGGGGGGTACAATGAGCAGTTCTTC.

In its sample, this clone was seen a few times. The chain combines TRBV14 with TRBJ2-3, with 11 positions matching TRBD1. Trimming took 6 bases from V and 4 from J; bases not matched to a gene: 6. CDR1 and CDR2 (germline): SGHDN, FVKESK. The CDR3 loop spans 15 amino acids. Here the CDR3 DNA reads TGTGCCAGCAGTCGATGGACAGGGGGCGCAGATACGCAGTATTTT. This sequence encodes CASSRWTGGADTQYF.

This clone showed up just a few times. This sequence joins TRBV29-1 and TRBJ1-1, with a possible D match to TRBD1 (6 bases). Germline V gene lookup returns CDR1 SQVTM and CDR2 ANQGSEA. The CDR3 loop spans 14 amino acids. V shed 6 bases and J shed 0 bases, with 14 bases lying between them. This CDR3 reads CSVKNRALNTEAFF. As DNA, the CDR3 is TGCAGCGTAAAGAACAGGGCTTTGAACACTGAAGCTTTCTTT.

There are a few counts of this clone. The CDR3 DNA reads as TGTGCCAGCAGTTTAGGGTTCGGGAATTCACCCCTCCACTTT. Protein product: CASSLGFGNSPLHF. The chain joins TRBV27 to TRBJ1-6; D uncertain. Trimming took off 2 bases at V and 7 bases at J, with 9 bases between the two ends. Per germline, CDR1 MNHEY and CDR2 SMNVEV (reference sequence). The CDR3 covers 14 residues.

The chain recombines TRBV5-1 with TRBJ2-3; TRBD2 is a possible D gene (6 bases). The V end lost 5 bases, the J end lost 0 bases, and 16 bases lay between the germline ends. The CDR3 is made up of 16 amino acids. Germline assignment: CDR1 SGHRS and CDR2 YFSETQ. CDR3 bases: TGCGCCAGCAGGAATTCTGGGGGGACTAGCACAGATACGCAGTATTTT. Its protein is CASRNSGGTSTDTQYF.

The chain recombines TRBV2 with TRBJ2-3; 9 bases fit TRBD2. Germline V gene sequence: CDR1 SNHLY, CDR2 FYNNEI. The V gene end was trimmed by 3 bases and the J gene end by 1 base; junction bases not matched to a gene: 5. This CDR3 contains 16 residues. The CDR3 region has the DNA TGTGCCAGCAGTGATTCGTTAGCGGGGGGCACAGATACGCAGTATTTT. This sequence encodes CASSDSLAGGTDTQYF.

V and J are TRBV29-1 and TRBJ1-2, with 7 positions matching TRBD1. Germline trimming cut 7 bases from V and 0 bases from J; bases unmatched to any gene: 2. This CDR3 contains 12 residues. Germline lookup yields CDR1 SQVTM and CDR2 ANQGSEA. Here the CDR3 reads CSGGQTNYGYTF. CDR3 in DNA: TGCAGCGGGGGACAGACTAACTATGGCTACACCTTC.

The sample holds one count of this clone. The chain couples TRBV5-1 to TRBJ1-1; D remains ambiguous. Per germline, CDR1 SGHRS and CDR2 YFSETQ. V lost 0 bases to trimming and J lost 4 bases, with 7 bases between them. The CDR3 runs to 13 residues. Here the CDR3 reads CASSLAGFTEAFF. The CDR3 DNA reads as TGCGCCAGCAGCTTGGCGGGCTTCACTGAAGCTTTCTTT.

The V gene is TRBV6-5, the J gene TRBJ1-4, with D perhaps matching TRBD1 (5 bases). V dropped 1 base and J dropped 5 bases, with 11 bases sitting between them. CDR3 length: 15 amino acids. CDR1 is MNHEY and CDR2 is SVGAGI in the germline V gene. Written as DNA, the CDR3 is TGTGCCAGCAGTTACTGGAGGGGTATGAATGAAAAACTGTTTTTT. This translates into CASSYWRGMNEKLFF.

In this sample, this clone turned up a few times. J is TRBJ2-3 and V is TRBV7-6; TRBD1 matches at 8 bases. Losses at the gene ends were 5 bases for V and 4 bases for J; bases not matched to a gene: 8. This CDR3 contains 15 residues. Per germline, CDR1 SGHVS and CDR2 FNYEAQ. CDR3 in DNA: TGTGCCAGCAGCCCATTGGGACAGGCCCCAGATACGCAGTATTTT. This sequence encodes CASSPLGQAPDTQYF.